The 9 T cell receptor beta chains given below trace back to one sample, sequenced in a study of blood T cells in healthy people across ages. A second PCR of about 6 to 12 cycles used a sample-barcoded 5' primer and a J-beta primer mix. TCRdb itself ran the 5' RACE reads through MiXCR, one entry per CDR3 protein. The repertoire consists of hundreds of thousands of distinct CDR3 sequences, with more than 45% occurring once and the leading ten covering roughly 24%. Sequences were obtained from blood. Receptor source: a man at least 80 years old in good health.

The chain has TRBV10-3 and TRBJ2-7; 9 bases match TRBD1. Per germline, CDR1 ENHRY and CDR2 SYGVKD. The CDR3 has 14 amino acids. The V gene end was trimmed by 6 bases and the J gene end by 1 base; junction bases not matched to a gene: 4. CDR3 DNA sequence: TGTGCCATCAGCCTAGACAGGGGGTCCTACGAGCAGTACTTC. Protein: CAISLDRGSYEQYF.

The chain uses TRBV7-3 and TRBJ1-1; no clear D. Looked up from germline, CDR1 is SGHTA and CDR2 is FQGTGA. This CDR3 contains 14 residues. The germline V and J ends were trimmed by 4 bases and 4 bases, with 13 bases remaining between them. The CDR3 coding sequence is TGTGCCAGCAGCTCCCATGGAGACTCCACTGAAGCTTTCTTT. Its protein is CASSSHGDSTEAFF.

This chain joins TRBV6-5 and TRBJ2-7; D is perhaps TRBD1 (6 bases). The CDR3 is made up of 13 amino acids. V was trimmed by 6 bases and J by 1 base, leaving 10 bases between them. CDR1 is MNHEY and CDR2 is SVGAGI in the germline V gene. The CDR3 DNA reads TGTGCCAGCAGACGGACAGTTTCCTACGAGCAGTACTTC. Encoded protein: CASRRTVSYEQYF.

The chain uses TRBV7-9 and TRBJ2-3; 7 bases are shared with TRBD1. The CDR3 length is 17 residues. The ends lost 0 bases at V and 4 bases at J; junction bases unmatched: 10. Germline V gene lookup returns CDR1 SEHNR and CDR2 FQNEAQ (reference sequence). The CDR3 sequence: CASSLARDRHTPDTQYF. The CDR3 DNA reads as TGTGCCAGCAGCTTAGCGAGGGACAGACATACTCCAGATACGCAGTATTTT.

In its sample, this clonotype was seen many times. V gene TRBV5-1 combines with J gene TRBJ1-5; no clear D gene. CDR3 size: 14 residues. V dropped 0 bases and J dropped 3 bases, with 7 bases sitting between them. Germline lookup yields CDR1 SGHRS and CDR2 YFSETQ. CDR3 bases: TGCGCCAGCAGCTTGGGCGGTACCAATCAGCCCCAGCATTTT. As protein: CASSLGGTNQPQHF.

This clonotype appeared a few times. The chain couples TRBV10-3 to TRBJ2-3, with TRBD2 matching 7 bases. V shed 5 bases, J shed 2 bases, and the junction held 10 bases outside the gene matches. CDR1 is ENHRY, CDR2 SYGVKD, per germline. The CDR3 is made up of 16 amino acids. In nucleotides, the CDR3 is TGTGCCATCAGTTCCGAGGCTAGCGGACCCACAGATACGCAGTATTTT. Translated: CAISSEASGPTDTQYF.

This clonotype was observed a few times. V and J are TRBV7-2 and TRBJ2-3; D is ambiguous. V gave up 4 bases and J gave up 2 bases, with 16 bases separating them. The CDR3 runs 16 residues. Germline CDR1 SGHTA, CDR2 FQGNSA. The CDR3 DNA reads as TGTGCCAGCAGCTCCAGAGTGGGGTCAGACACAGATACGCAGTATTTT. As protein: CASSSRVGSDTDTQYF.

This clonotype has a count of ten or more. This rearrangement joins TRBV6-5 to TRBJ2-1; weak D call: TRBD1 (6 bases). The CDR3 runs to 12 residues. Germline V gene lookup returns CDR1 MNHEY and CDR2 SVGAGI. Trimming removed 4 bases at V and 8 bases at J, with 9 bases between. The CDR3 is CASSFGGHEQFF. CDR3 DNA sequence: TGTGCCAGCAGTTTTGGGGGCCATGAGCAGTTCTTC.

There are a few counts of this clonotype. This chain uses TRBV10-3 with TRBJ2-5, with D tentatively TRBD1 (5 bases). Germline V gene sequence: CDR1 ENHRY, CDR2 SYGVKD. V lost 1 base and J lost 4, with 13 bases in between. The CDR3 is made up of 15 amino acids. The CDR3 protein is CAISEFPGFGETQYF. The CDR3 coding sequence is TGTGCCATCAGTGAGTTCCCAGGGTTCGGAGAGACCCAGTACTTC.